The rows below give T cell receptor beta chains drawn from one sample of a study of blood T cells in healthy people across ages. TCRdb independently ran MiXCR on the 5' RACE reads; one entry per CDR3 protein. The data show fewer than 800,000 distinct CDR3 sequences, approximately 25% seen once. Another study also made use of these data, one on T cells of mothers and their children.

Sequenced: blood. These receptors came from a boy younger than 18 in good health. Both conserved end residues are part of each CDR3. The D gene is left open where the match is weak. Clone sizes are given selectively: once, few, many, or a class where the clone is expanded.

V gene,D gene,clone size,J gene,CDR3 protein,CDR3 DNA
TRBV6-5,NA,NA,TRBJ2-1,CASSYTQGYEQFF,TGTGCCAGCAGTTATACCCAGGGATATGAGCAGTTCTTC
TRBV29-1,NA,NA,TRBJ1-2,CSVEIRDFYGYTF,TGCAGCGTTGAGATAAGGGATTTCTATGGCTACACCTTC
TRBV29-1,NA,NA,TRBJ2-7,CSVEGSGGVYEQYF,TGCAGCGTTGAAGGATCGGGCGGGGTCTACGAGCAGTACTTC
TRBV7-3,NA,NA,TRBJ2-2,CASSSWTANTGELFF,TGTGCCAGCAGCTCGTGGACTGCGAACACCGGGGAGCTGTTTTTT
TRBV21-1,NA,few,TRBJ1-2,CASSHRRPDYGYTF,TGTGCCAGCAGTCACAGGCGCCCCGACTATGGCTACACCTTC
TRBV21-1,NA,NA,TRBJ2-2,CASSEGGRWTGELFF,TGTGCCAGCAGCGAAGGCGGGAGATGGACCGGGGAGCTGTTTTTT
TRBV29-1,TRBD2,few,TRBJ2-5,CSVEDLAEGETQYF,TGCAGCGTTGAAGATCTAGCGGAGGGGGAGACCCAGTACTTC
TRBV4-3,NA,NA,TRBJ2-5,CASSQDSGLETQYF,TGCGCCAGCAGCCAAGACTCGGGCCTAGAGACCCAGTACTTC
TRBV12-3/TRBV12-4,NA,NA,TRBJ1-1,CASRFPRDDTEAFF,TGTGCCAGCAGATTCCCCCGGGACGACACTGAAGCTTTCTTT
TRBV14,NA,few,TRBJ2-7,CASSLAGMPYEQYF,TGTGCCAGCAGCCTCGCCGGGATGCCCTACGAGCAGTACTTC
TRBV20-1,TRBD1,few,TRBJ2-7,CSARDLQGASYEQYF,TGCAGTGCTAGAGATCTACAGGGGGCCTCCTACGAGCAGTACTTC
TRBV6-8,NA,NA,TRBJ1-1,CASRRQEGTEAFF,TGTGCCAGCAGGAGACAGGAAGGAACTGAAGCTTTCTTT
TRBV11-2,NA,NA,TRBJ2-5,CASSLEELTQYF,TGTGCCAGCAGCTTAGAGGAGTTAACCCAGTACTTC
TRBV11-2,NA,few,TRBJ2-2,CASSHAGVRNTGELFF,TGTGCCAGCAGTCATGCAGGGGTCCGAAACACCGGGGAGCTGTTTTTT
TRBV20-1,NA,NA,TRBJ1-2,CSARDGGTNYGYTF,TGCAGTGCTAGAGATGGGGGGACTAACTATGGCTACACCTTC
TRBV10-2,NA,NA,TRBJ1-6,CASRAGQNSPLHF,TGCGCCAGCAGGGCAGGGCAGAATTCACCCCTCCACTTT
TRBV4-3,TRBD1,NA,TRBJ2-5,CASSQNLGTVAETQYF,TGCGCCAGCAGCCAGAACCTCGGGACAGTAGCAGAGACCCAGTACTTC
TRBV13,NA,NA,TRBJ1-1,CASSPKGTQGKAFF,TGTGCCAGCAGCCCCAAGGGGACTCAGGGAAAAGCTTTCTTT
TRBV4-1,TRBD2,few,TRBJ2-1,CASSRLAGLNEQFF,TGCGCCAGCAGTCGGCTAGCGGGACTAAATGAGCAGTTCTTC
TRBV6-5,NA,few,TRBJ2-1,CASSYVRYNEQFF,TGTGCCAGCAGTTACGTAAGGTACAATGAGCAGTTCTTC
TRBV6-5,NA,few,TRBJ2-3,CASSYSRGADTQYF,TGTGCCAGCAGTTACTCGCGGGGAGCAGATACGCAGTATTTT
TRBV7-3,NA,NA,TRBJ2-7,CASSLLGLSEQYF,TGTGCCAGCAGCTTATTGGGTTTGAGCGAGCAGTACTTC
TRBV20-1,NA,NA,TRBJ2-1,CSARVGRTYNEQFF,TGCAGTGCTAGAGTCGGGAGAACCTACAATGAGCAGTTCTTC
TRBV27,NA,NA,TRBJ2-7,CASSLSAGTGSSYEQYF,TGTGCCAGCAGTTTATCGGCCGGGACCGGGAGCTCCTACGAGCAGTACTTC
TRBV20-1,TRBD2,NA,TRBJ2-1,CSAESGSGYNEQFF,TGCAGTGCCGAGAGCGGGAGTGGCTACAATGAGCAGTTCTTC
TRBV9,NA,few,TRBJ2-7,CASSLGRSPYEQYF,TGTGCCAGCAGCCTAGGACGGAGTCCCTACGAGCAGTACTTC
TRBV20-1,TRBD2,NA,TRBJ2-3,CSAVILAGADTQYF,TGCAGTGCGGTAATACTAGCGGGCGCTGATACGCAGTATTTT
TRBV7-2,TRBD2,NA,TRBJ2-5,CASSWGLAGGGQETQYF,TGTGCCAGCAGCTGGGGACTAGCGGGAGGCGGACAAGAGACCCAGTACTTC
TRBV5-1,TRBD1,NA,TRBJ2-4,CASSWTGPENIQYF,TGCGCCAGCAGCTGGACAGGTCCAGAAAACATTCAGTACTTC
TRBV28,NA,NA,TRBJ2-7,CASTLGDRSSYEQYF,TGTGCCAGCACCCTAGGTGACAGGAGCTCCTACGAGCAGTACTTC
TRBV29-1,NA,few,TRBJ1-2,CSVGQEQNYGYTF,TGCAGCGTTGGACAGGAGCAAAACTATGGCTACACCTTC
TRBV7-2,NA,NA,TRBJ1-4,CASSLAGGPGSEKLFF,TGTGCCAGCAGCTTAGCGGGGGGTCCGGGGAGTGAAAAACTGTTTTTT
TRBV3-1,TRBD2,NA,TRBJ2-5,CASSQDRPLAAGETQYF,TGTGCCAGCAGCCAAGACCGACCTCTAGCAGCGGGGGAGACCCAGTACTTC
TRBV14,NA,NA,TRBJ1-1,CASSQDSGEAFF,TGTGCCAGCAGCCAAGATTCGGGTGAAGCTTTCTTT
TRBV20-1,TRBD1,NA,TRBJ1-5,CSANRGRSQPQHF,TGCAGTGCTAACAGGGGGCGCAGCCAGCCCCAGCATTTT
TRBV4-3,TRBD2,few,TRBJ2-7,CASSPVRTPSGADYEQYF,TGCGCCAGCAGCCCCGTCCGCACCCCTAGCGGGGCAGACTACGAGCAGTACTTC
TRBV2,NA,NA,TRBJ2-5,CASSEFSVETQYF,TGTGCCAGCAGTGAGTTTAGCGTTGAGACCCAGTACTTC
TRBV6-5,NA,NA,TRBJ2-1,CASTAPSLEQFF,TGTGCCAGCACGGCACCGTCCCTTGAGCAGTTCTTC
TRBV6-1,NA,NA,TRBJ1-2,CASSVARTYGYTF,TGTGCCAGCAGTGTTGCCAGGACTTATGGCTACACCTTC
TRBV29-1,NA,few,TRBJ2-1,CSVDPPTGNEQFF,TGCAGCGTTGATCCCCCGACGGGCAATGAGCAGTTCTTC
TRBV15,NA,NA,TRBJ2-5,CATSRDYREETQYF,TGTGCCACCAGCAGAGATTACAGGGAAGAGACCCAGTACTTC
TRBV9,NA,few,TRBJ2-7,CASSVEGSYEQYF,TGTGCCAGCAGCGTAGAAGGGTCCTACGAGCAGTACTTC
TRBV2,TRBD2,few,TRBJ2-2,CASISTSGVNTGELFF,TGTGCCAGCATCTCGACTAGCGGGGTGAACACCGGGGAGCTGTTTTTT
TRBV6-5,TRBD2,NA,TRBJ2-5,CASSYSGLAGENPTWETQYF,TGTGCCAGCAGTTACTCTGGACTAGCGGGGGAAAACCCAACCTGGGAGACCCAGTACTTC
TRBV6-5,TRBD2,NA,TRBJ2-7,CASSPWGGAYEQYF,TGTGCCAGCAGTCCATGGGGGGGAGCTTACGAGCAGTACTTC